The clone carrying this TCR beta chain was seen a single time. Its antigen is not known. TCRdb re-analysed the reads in MiXCR, keeping a single row per CDR3 protein. The table includes 60,000 to 75,000 distinct CDR3 sequences, under 25% detected once. The V gene lost 3 bases and the J gene lost 7 bases, with 15 bases spanning the gap. Looked up from germline, CDR1 is KGHSH and CDR2 is LQKENI. The CDR3 loop spans 14 amino acids. The data were obtained in a study of T cell repertoires in cytomegalovirus infection. Overall study context: Both CMV infection and a matching HLA type were indicated by public TCR beta signatures. General observations from the study: Ex vivo, HLA-C-restricted CMV-specific TCR beta clonotypes prevailed over the rest of the response.

Sequenced: PBMCs, sequenced either directly or after in vitro stimulation (not recorded which). The chain recombines TRBV18 with TRBJ2-5; D unresolved. The sequence was collected from a human donor in good health (CMV status not recorded). Some clones in this sample may be carry-over from other donors' samples. The CDR3 spells CASSPEEGKGTQYF. The CDR3 nucleotides are TGTGCCAGCTCACCTGAGGAAGGGAAAGGGACCCAGTACTTC.